This T cell receptor (beta chain) was recovered during a study of T cell repertoires in cytomegalovirus infection (dated by TCRdb to between 2018 and 2021). Regarding the study in general: Because public TCR beta signatures pointed to carriage of CMV infection together with the matching HLA type, the HLA type of each donor mattered for the analysis.

Trimming takes 1 base from V and 0 bases from J, and the germline ends sit 13 bases apart. The CDR3 runs 17 amino acids, cysteine and phenylalanine included. The entry retains the CDR3 DNA only, 51 bases that are in frame from base 1. In the germline V gene, CDR1 corresponds to LGHNA and CDR2 to YSLEER. The investigation overall reported the following: In the ex vivo response, HLA-C-restricted CMV-specific TCR beta clonotypes were dominant, and in two of eight donors the single most frequent clonotype came from this HLA-C-restricted group. In both this cohort and an independent cohort of 352 donors, the cumulative frequency of public TCR beta family members distinguished carriers of CMV infection plus the relevant HLA type.

The sample was run on an Illumina HiSeq 1500. TCRdb reprocessed the public reads (quality trimming at Q25 with fastp, clone calling with MiXCR) and kept in-frame beta chains. Every distinct CDR3 protein forms one entry, paired with its most common genes and DNA. In this sample the table shows about 130,000 distinct CDR3 sequences, more than 20% of which occur a single time. The ten largest clonotypes hold roughly 33% of the sample. This clonotype occurred a few times. Its antigen is still unknown. Base qualities are not at hand, and no much larger clone is one base apart. The clonotype originates from a human donor in good health (CMV status not recorded). Some clones in this sample may be carry-over from other donors' samples. Recombination linked TRBV4-3 to TRBJ2-1; possibly the D gene is TRBD2, per 6 matching bases. Sequenced: PBMCs, sequenced either directly or after in vitro stimulation (not recorded which). For the CDR3, the sequence is CASSQGLRLDSYNEQFF. The nucleotides are TGCGCCAGCAGCCAAGGACTCAGACTAGACTCCTACAATGAGCAGTTCTTC.